These T cell receptor beta chains were read from a single sample in a study of identical twins. One entry per CDR3 protein results from TCRdb running MiXCR on the 5' RACE reads. Of roughly 710,000 distinct CDR3 sequences listed, 5.5% to 6.5% are singletons. Sequences were obtained from naive T cells sorted from blood. Every receptor here comes from a man aged 18 to 29 in good health. Both conserved end residues are part of each CDR3. D genes are given only for firm matches. Only part of the rows carry a size: once, few, many, or a class if the clone is expanded.

j_call | clone_size | d_call | v_call | cdr3_nt | cdr3_aa
TRBJ2-3 | many | TRBD2 | TRBV9 | TGTGCCAGCAGCATTGGGACTAGCGGGAGCACAGATACGCAGTATTTT | CASSIGTSGSTDTQYF
TRBJ2-5 | many | - | TRBV20-1 | TGCAGTGCTAGCGCCCAAGAGACCCAGTACTTC | CSASAQETQYF
TRBJ1-1 | few | - | TRBV5-1 | TGCGCCAGCAGCCCCCGAAGGCGGGGGTTGAACACTGAAGCTTTCTTT | CASSPRRRGLNTEAFF
TRBJ2-2 | few | - | TRBV6-5 | TGTGCCAGCAGTTACTCCCCGGGGTCTATCGGGGAGCTGTTTTTT | CASSYSPGSIGELFF
TRBJ2-3 | many | - | TRBV5-1 | TGCGCCAGCAGCTCAAGAAATGGGGCAGATACGCAGTATTTT | CASSSRNGADTQYF
TRBJ2-2 | - | - | TRBV7-3 | TGTGCCAGCAGCGGGGCGGACGCGAACACCGGGGAGCTGTTTTTT | CASSGADANTGELFF
TRBJ2-7 | many | - | TRBV12-3/TRBV12-4 | TGTGCCAGCAGCCCCGGGATTCCCGAGCAGTACTTC | CASSPGIPEQYF
TRBJ1-1 | - | - | TRBV5-1 | TGCGCCAGCAGCTTGGGTAGGGTACGGGCTGAAGCTTTCTTT | CASSLGRVRAEAFF
TRBJ2-5 | many | - | TRBV4-1 | TGCGCCAGCAGCCAAACACTAGGAAGGGAGACCCAGTACTTC | CASSQTLGRETQYF
TRBJ2-1 | - | - | TRBV3-1 | TGTGCCAGCAGCCAAATATACGCTGAGCAGTTCTTC | CASSQIYAEQFF
TRBJ2-3 | many | - | TRBV4-1 | TGCGCCAGCAGCCAAGTTACGAGCGGGTATTTCTCAGATACGCAGTATTTT | CASSQVTSGYFSDTQYF
TRBJ2-1 | many | - | TRBV12-3/TRBV12-4 | TGTGCCAGCAGCTCCCCCCGCAATGAGCAGTTCTTC | CASSSPRNEQFF
TRBJ2-6 | many | - | TRBV28 | TGTGCCAGCAGCCCGTCTGGTTTCTCTGGGGCCAACGTCCTGACTTTC | CASSPSGFSGANVLTF
TRBJ2-7 | - | - | TRBV7-2 | TGTGCCAGCAGCTTAGCAGGGGAGTCCGAGCAGTACTTC | CASSLAGESEQYF
TRBJ2-2 | many | TRBD1 | TRBV4-3 | TGCGCCAGCAGCTTCGACAGGGGGAACACCGGGGAGCTGTTTTTT | CASSFDRGNTGELFF
TRBJ2-1 | many | - | TRBV5-5 | TGTGCCAGCAGTCAGTCGAACTCCAATGAGCAGTTCTTC | CASSQSNSNEQFF